These T cell receptor delta chains were read from a single sample in a study of gamma-delta T cells after stem cell transplantation. TCRdb fed the RT-PCR reads to CATT. Seen here are about 2,600 delta-chain clones, around 3.3% observed once, and the top ten hold approximately 38%. Source material: gamma-delta T cells. The receptors stem from a human donor. It is not recorded whose cells these are; they may come from a transplant donor. Each CDR3 is given with its conserved first and last residue. A D gene is named only where the DNA matches it firmly. The listing skips clone size in some rows; elsewhere it reads once, few, many or a size class.

TRDV2	large	TRDJ1	.	TGTGCCTGTGACACCCTCGAAGGAGGGGAAGGGCATAAACTCATCTTT	CACDTLEGGEGHKLIF
TRDV1	medium-sized	TRDJ1	TRDD2	TGTGCTCTTGGGGATTACTCCTTCCTACTCCCCCAGTGGAGTGATAAACTCATCTTT	CALGDYSFLLPQWSDKLIF
TRDV3	large	TRDJ1	.	TGTGCCCAACGTCTGGGGTTCGGGCTCACCGATAAACTCATCTTT	CAQRLGFGLTDKLIF
TRDV2	few	TRDJ1	TRDD3	TGTGCCTGTGACCCACTGGGGGATACCAACACCGATAAACTCATCTTT	CACDPLGDTNTDKLIF
TRDV1	medium-sized	TRDJ1	TRDD3	TGTGCTCTTGGGGAACTAGTTGCTGAACTGGGGGATACGCCGTACACCGATAAACTCATCTTT	CALGELVAELGDTPYTDKLIF
TRDV1	.	TRDJ1	TRDD3	TGTGCTCTTGGGGAACCTCCTATTTTACTGGGGGATAGTCGTGATAAACTCATCTTT	CALGEPPILLGDSRDKLIF
TRDV2	large	TRDJ1	TRDD3	TGTGCCTGTGACATTCTCACTGGGGGATACGGTCGGACCGATAAACTCATCTTT	CACDILTGGYGRTDKLIF
TRDV2	.	TRDJ1	TRDD3	TGTGCCTGTGACACCGTCGCTGGGGGATACTCATACACCGATAAACTCATCTTT	CACDTVAGGYSYTDKLIF
TRDV2	.	TRDJ1	TRDD3	TGTGCCTGTGACACCGTAAGCCTGGGGGATACCGATAAACTCATCTTT	CACDTVSLGDTDKLIF
TRDV1	medium-sized	TRDJ1	.	TGTGCTCTTGGGGAACCCCCCCCGCTTCTACTGAGGTACACCGATAAACTCATCTTT	CALGEPPPLLLRYTDKLIF
TRDV3	.	TRDJ1	TRDD3	TGTGCCTGTCTCCTACGGGGGATGGGGGATACGACGTACACCGATAAACTCATCTTT	CACLLRGMGDTTYTDKLIF